The subject of this entry is one T cell receptor (beta chain). Its antigen is currently unknown. Expressed TCRB transcripts were sequenced after all isolated RNA was converted to cDNA. Per sample, stem cell-like memory T cell libraries averaged roughly 960,000 reads. Sequencing used immunoSEQ multiplex PCR; TCRdb keeps in-frame clones, though not all of them. Of about 19,000 clones detected, around 50% appear once; the ten largest clones hold 0.43%. These data come from a study of beta chain features in type 1 diabetes. Whole-study findings and limits: PCR might pick shorter templates more often, in the same way for patients and controls. For patients, the naive, central memory and Treg TCRB repertoires appeared more alike than for healthy donors.

The sample consisted of stem cell memory CD4+ T cells from blood. The receptor was isolated from a man aged 18 to 35 in good health.

The CDR3 loop is CASSQDLRTGFNQPQHF. CDR3 coding DNA: TGCGCCAGCAGCCAAGATCTCAGGACAGGGTTCAATCAGCCCCAGCATTTT. The genes are TRBV4-3 and TRBJ1-5; 8 bases fit TRBD1. In germline, CDR1 is LGHNA, CDR2 YSLEER. The CDR3 spans 17 residues. The junction had 7 bases not matched to a gene; V was cut back by 0 bases and J by 3 bases.